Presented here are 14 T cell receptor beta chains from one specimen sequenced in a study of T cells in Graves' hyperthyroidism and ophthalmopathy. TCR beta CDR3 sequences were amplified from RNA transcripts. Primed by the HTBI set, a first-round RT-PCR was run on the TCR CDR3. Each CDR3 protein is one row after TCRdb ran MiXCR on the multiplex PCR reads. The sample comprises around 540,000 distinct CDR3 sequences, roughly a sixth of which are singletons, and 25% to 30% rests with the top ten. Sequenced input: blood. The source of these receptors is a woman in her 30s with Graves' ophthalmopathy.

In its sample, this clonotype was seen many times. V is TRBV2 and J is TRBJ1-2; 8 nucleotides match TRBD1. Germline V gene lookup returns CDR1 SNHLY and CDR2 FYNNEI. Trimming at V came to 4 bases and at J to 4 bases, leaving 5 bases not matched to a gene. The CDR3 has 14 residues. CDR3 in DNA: TGTGCCAGCAGTGGGTCAGGGGGCGGCTATGGCTACACCTTC. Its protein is CASSGSGGGYGYTF.

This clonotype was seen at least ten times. The CDR3 loop is CASSPSGQGMGGANVLTF. For the CDR3, the DNA is TGTGCCAGCAGTCCGTCGGGACAGGGAATGGGTGGGGCCAACGTCCTGACTTTC. The chain has TRBV28 and TRBJ2-6; 9 nucleotides line up with TRBD1. The germline gives CDR1 MDHEN, CDR2 SYDVKM. CDR3 length: 18 amino acids. V dropped 5 bases and J dropped 3; count of bases not matched to a gene: 11. The variable domain in full, completed from reference TRBV28 and TRBJ2-6, reads DVKVTQSSRYLVKRTGEKVFLECVQDMDHENMFWYRQDPGLGLRLIYFSYDVKMKEKGDIPEGYSVSREKKERFSLILESASTNQTSMYLCASSPSGQGMGGANVLTFGAGSRLTVL.

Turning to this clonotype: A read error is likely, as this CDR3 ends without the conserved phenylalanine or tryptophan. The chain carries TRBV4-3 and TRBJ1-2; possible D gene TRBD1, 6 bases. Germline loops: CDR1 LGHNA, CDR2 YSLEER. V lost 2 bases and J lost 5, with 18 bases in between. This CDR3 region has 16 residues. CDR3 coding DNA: TGCGCCAGCAGCCAATTGTCTCAATCGGGGGCGTATGGCTACACCCTC. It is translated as CASSQLSQSGAYGYTL.

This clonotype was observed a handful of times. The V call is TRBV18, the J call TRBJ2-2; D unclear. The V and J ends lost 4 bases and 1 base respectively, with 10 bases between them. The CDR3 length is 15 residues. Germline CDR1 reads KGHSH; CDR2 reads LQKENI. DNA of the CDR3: TGTGCCAGCTCACGATATACAGAGAACACCGGGGAGCTGTTTTTT. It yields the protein CASSRYTENTGELFF.

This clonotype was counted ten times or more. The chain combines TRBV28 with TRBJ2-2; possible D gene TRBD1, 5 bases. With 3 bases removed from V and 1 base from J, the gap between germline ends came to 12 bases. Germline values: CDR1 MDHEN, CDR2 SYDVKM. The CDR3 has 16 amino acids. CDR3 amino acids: CASSFISTGNTGELFF. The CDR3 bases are TGTGCCAGCAGTTTTATTAGCACAGGGAACACCGGGGAGCTGTTTTTT.

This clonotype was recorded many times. CDR3 residues: CASSPYGRTDTQYF. The CDR3 nucleotides are TGTGCCAGCAGTCCCTACGGTCGCACAGATACGCAGTATTTT. The chain is built from TRBV28 and TRBJ2-3; D ambiguous. V gave up 5 bases and J gave up 1 base, with 10 bases separating them. The CDR3 contains 14 residues. Germline CDR1 and CDR2: MDHEN and SYDVKM.

CDR3 protein: CATGPGLAGLDEQFF. The CDR3 region has the DNA TGTGCCACCGGTCCGGGACTAGCGGGACTAGATGAGCAGTTCTTC. V usage is TRBV2 and J usage is TRBJ2-1; 13 bases are a match to TRBD2. CDR1 is SNHLY and CDR2 is FYNNEI in the germline V gene. Trimming at V came to 10 bases and at J to 8 bases, leaving 11 bases not matched to a gene. This CDR3 comprises 15 residues.

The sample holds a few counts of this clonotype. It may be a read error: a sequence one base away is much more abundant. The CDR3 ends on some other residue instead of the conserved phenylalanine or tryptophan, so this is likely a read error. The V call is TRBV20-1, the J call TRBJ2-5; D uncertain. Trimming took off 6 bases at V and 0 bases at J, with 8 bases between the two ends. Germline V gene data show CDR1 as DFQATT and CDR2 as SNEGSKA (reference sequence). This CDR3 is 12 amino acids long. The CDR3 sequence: CSAGGDQETQYC. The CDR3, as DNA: TGCAGTGCGGGTGGGGACCAAGAGACCCAGTACTGC.

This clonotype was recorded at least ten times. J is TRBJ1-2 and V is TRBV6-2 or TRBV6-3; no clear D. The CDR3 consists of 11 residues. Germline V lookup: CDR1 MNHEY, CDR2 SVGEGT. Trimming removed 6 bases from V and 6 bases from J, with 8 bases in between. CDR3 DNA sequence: TGTGCCAGCAGCAATGGTCATGGCTACACCTTC. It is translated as CASSNGHGYTF.

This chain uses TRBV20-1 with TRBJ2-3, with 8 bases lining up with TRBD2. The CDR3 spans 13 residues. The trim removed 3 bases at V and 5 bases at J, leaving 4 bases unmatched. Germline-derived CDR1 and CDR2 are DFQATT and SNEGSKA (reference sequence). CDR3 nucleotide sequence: TGCAGTGCTAGTGAGCGGGAGATAGATACGCAGTATTTT. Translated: CSASEREIDTQYF.

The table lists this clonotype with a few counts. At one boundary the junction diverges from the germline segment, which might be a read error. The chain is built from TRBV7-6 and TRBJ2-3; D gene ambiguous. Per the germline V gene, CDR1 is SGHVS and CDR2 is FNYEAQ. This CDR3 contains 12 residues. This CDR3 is CASSLEEDTRYF. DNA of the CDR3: TGTGCCAGCAGCTTAGAGGAAGATACGCGGTATTTT.

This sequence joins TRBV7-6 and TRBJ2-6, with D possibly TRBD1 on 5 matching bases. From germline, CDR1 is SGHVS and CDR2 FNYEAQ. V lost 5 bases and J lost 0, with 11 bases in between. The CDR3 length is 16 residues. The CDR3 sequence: CASSLGANSGANVLTF. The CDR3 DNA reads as TGTGCCAGCAGCCTAGGGGCCAACTCTGGGGCCAACGTCCTGACTTTC.

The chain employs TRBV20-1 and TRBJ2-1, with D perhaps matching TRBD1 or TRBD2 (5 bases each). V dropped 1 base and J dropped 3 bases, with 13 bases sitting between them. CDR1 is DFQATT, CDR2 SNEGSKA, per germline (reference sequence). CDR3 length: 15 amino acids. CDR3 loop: CSARVGQSGYNEQFF. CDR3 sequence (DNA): TGCAGTGCTAGAGTGGGGCAGAGCGGCTACAATGAGCAGTTCTTC.

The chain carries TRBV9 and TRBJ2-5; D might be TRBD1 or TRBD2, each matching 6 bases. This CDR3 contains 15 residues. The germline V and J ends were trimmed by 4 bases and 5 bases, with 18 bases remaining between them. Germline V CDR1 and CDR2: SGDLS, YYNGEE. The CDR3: CASSSGGGHRETQYF. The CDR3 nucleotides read TGTGCCAGCAGCTCCGGTGGGGGGCACCGGGAGACCCAGTACTTC.